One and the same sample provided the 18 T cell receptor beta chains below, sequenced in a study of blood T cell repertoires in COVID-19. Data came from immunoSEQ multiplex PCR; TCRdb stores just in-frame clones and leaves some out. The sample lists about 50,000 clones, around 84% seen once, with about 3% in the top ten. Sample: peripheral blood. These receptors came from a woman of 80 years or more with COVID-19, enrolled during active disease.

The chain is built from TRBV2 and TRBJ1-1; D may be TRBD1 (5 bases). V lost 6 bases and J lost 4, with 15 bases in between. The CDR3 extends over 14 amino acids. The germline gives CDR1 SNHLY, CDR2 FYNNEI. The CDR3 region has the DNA TGTGCCAGCAGGGGGAGGGGCCGAGGCACTGAAGCTTTCTTT. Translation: CASRGRGRGTEAFF.

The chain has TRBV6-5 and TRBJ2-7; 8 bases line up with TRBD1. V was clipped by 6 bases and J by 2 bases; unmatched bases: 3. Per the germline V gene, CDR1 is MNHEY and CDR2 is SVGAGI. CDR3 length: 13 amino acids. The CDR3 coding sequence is TGTGCCAGCAGAAAGGACAGGGCCTACGAGCAGTACTTC. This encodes CASRKDRAYEQYF.

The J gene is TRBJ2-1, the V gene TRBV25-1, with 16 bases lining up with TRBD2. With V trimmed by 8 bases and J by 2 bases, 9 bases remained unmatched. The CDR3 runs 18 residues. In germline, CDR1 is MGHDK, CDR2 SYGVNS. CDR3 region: CASQSGLAGGPAYNEQFF. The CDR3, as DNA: TGTGCCAGCCAATCGGGACTAGCGGGAGGGCCGGCCTACAATGAGCAGTTCTTC.

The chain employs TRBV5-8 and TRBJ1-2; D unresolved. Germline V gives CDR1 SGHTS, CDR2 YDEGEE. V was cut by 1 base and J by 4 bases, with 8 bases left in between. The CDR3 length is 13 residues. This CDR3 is CASSLRGLYGYTF. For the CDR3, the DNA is TGTGCCAGCAGCTTGAGAGGACTCTATGGCTACACCTTC. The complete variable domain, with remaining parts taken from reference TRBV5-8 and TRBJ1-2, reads EAGVTQSPTHLIKTRGQQATLRCSPISGHTSVYWYQQALGLGLQFLLWYDEGEERNRGNFPPRFSGRQFPNYSSELNVNALELEDSALYLCASSLRGLYGYTFGSGTRLTVV.

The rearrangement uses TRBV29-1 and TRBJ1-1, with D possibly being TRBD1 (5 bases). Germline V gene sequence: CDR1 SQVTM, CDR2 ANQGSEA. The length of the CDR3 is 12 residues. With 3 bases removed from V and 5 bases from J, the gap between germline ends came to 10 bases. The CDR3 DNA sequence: TGCAGCGTTGAGGGTGGGGGGACTGAAGCTTTCTTT. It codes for CSVEGGGTEAFF.

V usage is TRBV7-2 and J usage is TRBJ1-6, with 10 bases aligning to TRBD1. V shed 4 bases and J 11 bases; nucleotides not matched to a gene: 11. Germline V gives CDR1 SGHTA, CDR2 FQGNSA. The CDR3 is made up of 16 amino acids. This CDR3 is CASSSTSGQGLPPLHF. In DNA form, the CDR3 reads TGTGCCAGCAGCTCAACCTCGGGACAGGGGCTTCCACCCCTCCACTTT.

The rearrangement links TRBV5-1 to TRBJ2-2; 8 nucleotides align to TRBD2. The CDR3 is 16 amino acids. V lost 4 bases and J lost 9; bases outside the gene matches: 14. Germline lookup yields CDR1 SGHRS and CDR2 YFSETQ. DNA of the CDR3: TGCGCCAGCAGCCCCCGGGGTAGCGGGGTCTCGTGGGAGCTGTTTTTT. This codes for CASSPRGSGVSWELFF.

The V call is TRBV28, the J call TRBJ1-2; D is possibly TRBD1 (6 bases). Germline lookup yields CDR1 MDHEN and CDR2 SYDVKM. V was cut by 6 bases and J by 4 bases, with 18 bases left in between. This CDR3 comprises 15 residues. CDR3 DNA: TGTGCCAGCAGCCCCCCCGGGGGGGGCGGCTATGGCTACACCTTC. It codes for CASSPPGGGGYGYTF.

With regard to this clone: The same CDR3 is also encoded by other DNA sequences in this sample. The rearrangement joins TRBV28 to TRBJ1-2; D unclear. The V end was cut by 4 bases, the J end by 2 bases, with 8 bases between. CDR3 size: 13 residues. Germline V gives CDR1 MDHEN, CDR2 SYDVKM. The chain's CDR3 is CASSSQLNYGYTF. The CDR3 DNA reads TGTGCCAGCAGTTCACAGCTAAACTATGGCTACACCTTC.

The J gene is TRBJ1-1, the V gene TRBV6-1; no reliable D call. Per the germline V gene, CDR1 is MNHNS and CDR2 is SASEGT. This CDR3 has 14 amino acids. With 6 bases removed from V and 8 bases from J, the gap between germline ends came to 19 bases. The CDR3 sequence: CASSPRSDTREAFF. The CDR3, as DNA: TGTGCCAGCAGCCCACGTAGCGATACCAGGGAAGCTTTCTTT.

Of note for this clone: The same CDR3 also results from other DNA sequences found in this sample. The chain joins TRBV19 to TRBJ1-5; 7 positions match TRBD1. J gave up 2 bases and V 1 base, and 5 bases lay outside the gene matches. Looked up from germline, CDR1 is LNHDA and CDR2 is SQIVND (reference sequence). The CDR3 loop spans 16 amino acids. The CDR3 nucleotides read TGTGCCAGTAGTATAGGGTCAGGGGGAGGCAATCAGCCCCAGCATTTT. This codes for CASSIGSGGGNQPQHF.

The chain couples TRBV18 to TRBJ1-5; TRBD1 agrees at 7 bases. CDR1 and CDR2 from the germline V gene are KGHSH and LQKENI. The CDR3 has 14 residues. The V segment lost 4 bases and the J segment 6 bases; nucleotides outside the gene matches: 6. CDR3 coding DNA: TGTGCCAGCTCACACCGGGACAGACGTCAGCCCCAGCATTTT. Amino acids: CASSHRDRRQPQHF.

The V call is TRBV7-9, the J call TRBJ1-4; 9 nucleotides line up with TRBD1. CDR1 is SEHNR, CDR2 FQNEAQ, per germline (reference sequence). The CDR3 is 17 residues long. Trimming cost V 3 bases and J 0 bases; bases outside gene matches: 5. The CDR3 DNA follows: TGTGCCAGCAGCTTGGCAAGACAGGGGGCAACTAATGAAAAACTGTTTTTT. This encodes CASSLARQGATNEKLFF.

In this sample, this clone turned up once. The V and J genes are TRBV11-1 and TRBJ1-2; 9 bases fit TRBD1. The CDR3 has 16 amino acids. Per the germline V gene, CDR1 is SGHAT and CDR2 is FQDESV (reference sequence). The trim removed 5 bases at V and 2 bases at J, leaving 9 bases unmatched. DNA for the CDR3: TGTGCCAGCAGCCATAACAGGGGGCAATACAACTATGGCTACACCTTC. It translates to CASSHNRGQYNYGYTF.

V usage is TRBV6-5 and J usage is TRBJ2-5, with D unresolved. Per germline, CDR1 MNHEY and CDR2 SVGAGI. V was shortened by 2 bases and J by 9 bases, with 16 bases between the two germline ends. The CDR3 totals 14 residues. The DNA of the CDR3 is TGTGCCAGCAGTTACCGGCAGGTCCCCCTCCCCCAGTACTTC. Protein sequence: CASSYRQVPLPQYF.

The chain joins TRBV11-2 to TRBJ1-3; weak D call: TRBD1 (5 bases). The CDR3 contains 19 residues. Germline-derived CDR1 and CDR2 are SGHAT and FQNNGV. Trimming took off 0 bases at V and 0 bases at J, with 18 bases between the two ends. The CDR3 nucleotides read TGTGCCAGCAGCTTAGAAACCACCTGGGGCCGGAGCTCTGGAAACACCATATATTTT. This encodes CASSLETTWGRSSGNTIYF.

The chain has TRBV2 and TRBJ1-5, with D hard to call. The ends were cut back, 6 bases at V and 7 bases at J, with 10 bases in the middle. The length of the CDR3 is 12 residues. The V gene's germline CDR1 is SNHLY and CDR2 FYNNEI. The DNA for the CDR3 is TGTGCCAGCAGACGGGTGTCCCAGCCCCAGCATTTT. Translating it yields CASRRVSQPQHF.

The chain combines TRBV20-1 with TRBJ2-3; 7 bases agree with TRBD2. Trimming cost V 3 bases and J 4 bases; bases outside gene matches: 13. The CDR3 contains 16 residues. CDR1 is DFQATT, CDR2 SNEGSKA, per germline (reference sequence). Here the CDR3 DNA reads TGCAGTGCTAGTGGCAGCGGCAGTGGGAGGGCAGATACGCAGTATTTT. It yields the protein CSASGSGSGRADTQYF.